This T cell receptor beta chain was identified during a study of blood T cell repertoires in COVID-19 (dated by TCRdb to about 2020). About the investigation overall: Samples covering the acute and convalescent phases of COVID-19 were provided by collaborators in the United States, Italy and Spain. Nearly every sample came with metadata listing a de-identified subject ID, COVID-19 status, age in years and sex. The repertoires were made available in a free public database intended to serve as a resource for research on the immune response to SARS-CoV-2. HLA class I and class II types, where available, came from metadata supplied by the sample provider rather than from assay-based typing. Samples were obtained from the ongoing ImmuneRACE study (first 160 participants) and from 1,000 to 1,500 subjects provided by 6 global collaborators. The material from the prospective study consisted of cDNA or gDNA derived from T cells, B-cell-depleted T cells, or PBMCs. Subjects who had been exposed to COVID-19, were actively infected with it, or had recovered from it provided the deeply sampled blood TCRbeta repertoires that made up the dataset.

Regarding this clone: Its antigen remains undetermined. Base qualities are not at hand, and no much larger clone is one base apart.

Whole blood was collected in K2EDTA tubes by collaborating institutions according to the institutions' own protocols. Collaborator samples were shipped for TCRbeta analysis as frozen whole blood, isolated PBMCs, or DNA extracted from either sample type. TCRbeta CDR3 regions were amplified from genomic DNA by means of the immunoSEQ Assay, a bias-controlled multiplex PCR. In the paper's pipeline: The number of nucleated cells in each sample was estimated by amplification of reference gene primers within the assay. Sequence reads were collapsed and filtered to measure the absolute abundance of every unique TCRbeta CDR3 rearrangement. Productive Simpson clonality was computed per sample as the square root of Simpson's diversity index over productive rearrangements. The source is immuneACCESS, and TCRdb retained only in-frame sequences with V and J called. Part of the clones is not carried over; for the studies checked, unresolved V genes explain less than half of this, and the remainder is unexplained. The V and J calls and the clone size are those of that table, but D and trimming were determined from the DNA. The sample table records some 97,000 clones; around 88% of these occur just once. The top ten constitute 5% of the sample.

Overall study results and their limits: Clinical and demographic metadata were provided uncurated, with the amount varying by source and participant.

Looking up the germline V gene (reference sequence) yields CDR1 LGHDT and CDR2 YNNKEL. There are 15 amino acids in the CDR3, from cysteine to phenylalanine inclusive. The retained sequence is limited to the CDR3, 45 bases, with the frame set at the first base. V is clipped by 3 bases and J by 6 bases, and the sequence between their germline boundaries is 12 bases long. Rearrangement joined TRBV3-1 (or the pseudogene TRBV3-2) to TRBJ1-6, with a tentative D gene TRBD1 over 6 matching bases. The TCR sequence derives from a human donor in a cohort sampled during active COVID-19. The specimen sequenced was peripheral blood. For the CDR3, the sequence is CASSHNRDLNSPLHF. The nucleotides read TGTGCCAGCAGCCATAACAGGGACCTTAATTCACCCCTCCACTTT.